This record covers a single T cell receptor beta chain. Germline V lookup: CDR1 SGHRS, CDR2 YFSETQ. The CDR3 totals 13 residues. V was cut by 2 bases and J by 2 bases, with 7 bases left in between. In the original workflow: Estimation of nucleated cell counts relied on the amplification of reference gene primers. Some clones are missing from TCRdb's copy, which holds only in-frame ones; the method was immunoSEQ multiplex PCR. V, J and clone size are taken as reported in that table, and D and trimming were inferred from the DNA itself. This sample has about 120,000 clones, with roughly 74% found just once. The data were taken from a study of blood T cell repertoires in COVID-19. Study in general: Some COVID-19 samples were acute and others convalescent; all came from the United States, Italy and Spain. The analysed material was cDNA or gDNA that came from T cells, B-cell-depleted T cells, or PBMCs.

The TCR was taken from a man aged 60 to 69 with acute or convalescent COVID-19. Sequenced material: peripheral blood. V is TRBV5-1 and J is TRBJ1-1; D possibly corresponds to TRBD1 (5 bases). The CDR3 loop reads CASSFDSNTEAFF. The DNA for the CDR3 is TGCGCCAGCAGCTTCGACAGCAACACTGAAGCTTTCTTT.